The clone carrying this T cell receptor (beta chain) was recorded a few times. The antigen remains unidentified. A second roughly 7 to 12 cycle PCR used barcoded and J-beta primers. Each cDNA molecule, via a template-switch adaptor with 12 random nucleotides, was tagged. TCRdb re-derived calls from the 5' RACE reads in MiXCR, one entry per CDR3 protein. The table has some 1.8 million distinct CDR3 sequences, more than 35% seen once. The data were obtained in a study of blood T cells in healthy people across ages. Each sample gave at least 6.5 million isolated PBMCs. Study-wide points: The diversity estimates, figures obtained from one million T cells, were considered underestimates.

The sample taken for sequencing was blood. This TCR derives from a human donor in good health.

The DNA of the CDR3 is TGTGCCAGCAGCTTCGCATGGGACCACCTAGCCAAAAACATTCAGTACTTC. As protein: CASSFAWDHLAKNIQYF. This chain connects TRBV7-8 to TRBJ2-4; either TRBD1 or TRBD2 may fit D (5 bases each). The CDR3 totals 17 residues. CDR1 is SGHVS, CDR2 FQNEAQ, per germline. V was cut by 3 bases and J by 0 bases, with 15 bases left in between.